Below, one T cell receptor (beta chain) is given with its context. These data are taken from a study of blood T cell repertoires in COVID-19. Study-level background: Nucleic acid was either cDNA or gDNA, and it came from T cells, B-cell-depleted T cells, or PBMCs.

Looked up from germline, CDR1 is LGHDT and CDR2 is YNNKEL (reference sequence). The J segment lost 3 bases and the V segment lost 3 bases, leaving 4 bases of the junction unmatched. This CDR3 spans 15 amino acids. As handled by the study authors: It was from reference gene primer amplification that nucleated cell counts were estimated. Method: immunoSEQ multiplex PCR; TCRdb's copy keeps in-frame clones and lacks some. V and J calls and clone size are copied from that table; D and trimming were computed from the DNA. The sample consists of about 250,000 clones, approximately 86% of them appearing once.

The receptor was isolated from a woman in her sixties or seventies who had recovered from COVID-19. The sample consisted of peripheral blood. The V call is TRBV3-1 (or the pseudogene TRBV3-2), the J call TRBJ2-7; TRBD1 agrees at 11 bases. The CDR3 DNA reads TGTGCCAGCAGCCATGGGGGGACAGGGGGCTACGAGCAGTACTTC. It yields the protein CASSHGGTGGYEQYF.